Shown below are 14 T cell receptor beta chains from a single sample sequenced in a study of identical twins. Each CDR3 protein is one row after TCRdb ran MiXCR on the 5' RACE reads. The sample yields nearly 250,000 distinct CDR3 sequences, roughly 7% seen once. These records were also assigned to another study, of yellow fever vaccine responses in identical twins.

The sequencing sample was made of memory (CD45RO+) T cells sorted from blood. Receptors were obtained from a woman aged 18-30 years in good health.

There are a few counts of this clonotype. The CDR3 bases are TGTGCCAGCACCATAATAGGGATGGGCACCGGGGAGCTGTTTTTT. It translates to CASTIIGMGTGELFF. This rearrangement joins TRBV6-1 to TRBJ2-2; D not certain. CDR1 is MNHNS and CDR2 is SASEGT in the germline V gene. This CDR3 is built from 15 residues. Trimming left V 7 bases short and J 4 bases short, with 16 bases between.

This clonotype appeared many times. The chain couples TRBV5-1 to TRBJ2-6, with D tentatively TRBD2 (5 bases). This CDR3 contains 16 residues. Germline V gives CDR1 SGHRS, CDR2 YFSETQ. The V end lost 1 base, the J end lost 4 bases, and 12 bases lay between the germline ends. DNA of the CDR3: TGCGCCAGCAGCTTGTCTGGGAGTTCCGGGGCCAACGTCCTGACTTTC. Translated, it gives CASSLSGSSGANVLTF.

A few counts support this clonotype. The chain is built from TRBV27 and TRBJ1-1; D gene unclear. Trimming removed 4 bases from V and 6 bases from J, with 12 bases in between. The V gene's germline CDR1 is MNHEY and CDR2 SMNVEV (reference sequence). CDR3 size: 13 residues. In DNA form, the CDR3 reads TGTGCCAGCAGTTACGGTCCGTTCGCTGAAGCTTTCTTT. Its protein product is CASSYGPFAEAFF.

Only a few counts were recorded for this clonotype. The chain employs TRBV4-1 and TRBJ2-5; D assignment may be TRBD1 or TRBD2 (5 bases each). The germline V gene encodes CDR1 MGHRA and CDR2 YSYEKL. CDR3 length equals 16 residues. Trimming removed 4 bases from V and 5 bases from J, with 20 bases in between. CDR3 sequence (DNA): TGCGCCAGCAGCCGATCCTTGCCGCGAGGGGTTGAGACCCAGTACTTC. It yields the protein CASSRSLPRGVETQYF.

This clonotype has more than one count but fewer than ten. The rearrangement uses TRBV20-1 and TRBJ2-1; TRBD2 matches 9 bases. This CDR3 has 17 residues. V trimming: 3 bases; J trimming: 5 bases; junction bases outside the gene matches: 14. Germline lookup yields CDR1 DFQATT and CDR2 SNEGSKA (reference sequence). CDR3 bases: TGCAGTGCTAGGGTACGGGCGGGGGGGACCAACCACAATGAGCAGTTCTTC. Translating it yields CSARVRAGGTNHNEQFF.

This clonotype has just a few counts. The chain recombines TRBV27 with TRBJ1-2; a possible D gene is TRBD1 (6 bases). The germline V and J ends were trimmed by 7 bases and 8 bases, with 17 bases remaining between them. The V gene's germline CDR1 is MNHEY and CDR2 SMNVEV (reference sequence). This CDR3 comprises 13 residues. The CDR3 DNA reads TGTGCCAGCAAGTCCGGGGCAGGGGAAGGCTACACCTTC. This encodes CASKSGAGEGYTF.

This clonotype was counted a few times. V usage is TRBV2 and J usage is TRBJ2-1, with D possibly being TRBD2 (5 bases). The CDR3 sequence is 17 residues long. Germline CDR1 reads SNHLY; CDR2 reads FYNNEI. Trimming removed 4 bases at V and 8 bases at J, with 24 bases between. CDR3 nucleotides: TGTGCCAGCAGTGTTCCTGCCAGCGCGGGTGGAGGCTATGAGCAGTTCTTC. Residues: CASSVPASAGGGYEQFF.

The DNA of the CDR3 is TGTGCCAGCAGTGGGACCGGGGCAGGAAACACCATATATTTT. It is translated as CASSGTGAGNTIYF. The chain employs TRBV6-1 and TRBJ1-3, with D perhaps matching TRBD1 (5 bases). From germline, CDR1 is MNHNS and CDR2 SASEGT. The CDR3 loop spans 14 amino acids. V was clipped by 4 bases and J by 4 bases, with 11 bases between them.

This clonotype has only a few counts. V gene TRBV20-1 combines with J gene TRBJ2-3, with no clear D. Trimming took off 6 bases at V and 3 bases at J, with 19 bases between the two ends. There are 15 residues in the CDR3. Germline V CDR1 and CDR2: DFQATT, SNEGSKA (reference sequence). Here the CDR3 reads CSAPPGRAKTDTQYF. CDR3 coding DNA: TGCAGTGCCCCCCCCGGACGCGCCAAAACAGATACGCAGTATTTT.

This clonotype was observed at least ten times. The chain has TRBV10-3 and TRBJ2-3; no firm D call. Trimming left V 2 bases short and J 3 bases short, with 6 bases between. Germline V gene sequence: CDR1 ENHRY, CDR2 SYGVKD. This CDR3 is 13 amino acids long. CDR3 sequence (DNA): TGTGCCATCAGTGAGGGATCTACAGATACGCAGTATTTT. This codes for CAISEGSTDTQYF.

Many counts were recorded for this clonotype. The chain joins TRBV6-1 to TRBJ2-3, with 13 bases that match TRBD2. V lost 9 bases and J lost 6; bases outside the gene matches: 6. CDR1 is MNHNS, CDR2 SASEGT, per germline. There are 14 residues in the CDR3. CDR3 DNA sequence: TGTGCCAGTAGGACTAGCGGGGGAACGGATACGCAGTATTTT. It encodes CASRTSGGTDTQYF.

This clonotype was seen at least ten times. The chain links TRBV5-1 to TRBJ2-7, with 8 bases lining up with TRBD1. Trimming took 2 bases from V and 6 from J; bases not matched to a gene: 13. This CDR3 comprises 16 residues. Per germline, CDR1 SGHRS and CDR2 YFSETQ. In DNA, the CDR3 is TGCGCCAGCAGCTTCGAGGACAGGGCCTTTTTCGGCGAGCAGTACGTC. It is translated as CASSFEDRAFFGEQYV.

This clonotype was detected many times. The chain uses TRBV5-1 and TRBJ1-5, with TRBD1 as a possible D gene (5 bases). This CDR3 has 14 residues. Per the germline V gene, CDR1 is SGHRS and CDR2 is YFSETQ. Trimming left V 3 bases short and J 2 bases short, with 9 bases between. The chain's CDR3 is CASSWQGGNQPQHF. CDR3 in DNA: TGCGCCAGCAGCTGGCAGGGAGGCAATCAGCCCCAGCATTTT.

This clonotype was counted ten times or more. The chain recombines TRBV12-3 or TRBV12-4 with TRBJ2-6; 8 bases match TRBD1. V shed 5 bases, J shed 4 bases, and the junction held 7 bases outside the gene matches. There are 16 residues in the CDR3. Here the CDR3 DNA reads TGTGCCAGCAGTCCGGGACAGGCGGTAGGGGCCAACGTCCTGACTTTC. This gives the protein CASSPGQAVGANVLTF.